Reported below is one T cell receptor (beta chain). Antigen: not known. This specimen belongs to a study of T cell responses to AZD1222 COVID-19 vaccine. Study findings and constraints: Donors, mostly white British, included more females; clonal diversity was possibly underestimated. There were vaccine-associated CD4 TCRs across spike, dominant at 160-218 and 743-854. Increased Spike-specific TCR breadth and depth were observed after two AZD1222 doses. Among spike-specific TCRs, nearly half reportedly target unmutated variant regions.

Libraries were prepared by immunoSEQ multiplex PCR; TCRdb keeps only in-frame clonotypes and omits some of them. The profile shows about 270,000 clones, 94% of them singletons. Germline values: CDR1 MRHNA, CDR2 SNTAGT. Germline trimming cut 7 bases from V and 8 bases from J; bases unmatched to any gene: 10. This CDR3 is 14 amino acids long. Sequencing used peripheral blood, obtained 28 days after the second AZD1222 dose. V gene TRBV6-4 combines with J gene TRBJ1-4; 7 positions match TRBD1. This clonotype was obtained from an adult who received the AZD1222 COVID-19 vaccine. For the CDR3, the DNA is TGTGCCAGCATGAGGGAGGGGGCCCGCGAAAAACTGTTTTTT. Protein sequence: CASMREGAREKLFF.